Below, 18 T cell receptor beta chains from the same sample are listed, as sequenced in a study of blood T cell repertoires in COVID-19. Using immunoSEQ multiplex PCR, the repertoire was profiled, and TCRdb retains in-frame clones only, with some absent. Found here are a few hundred thousand clones, approximately 92% of them singletons; the top ten hold less than 5%. Sequencing used peripheral blood. The receptors come from a woman aged 40-49 years who had recovered from COVID-19.

This chain joins TRBV4-2 and TRBJ2-4, with D uncertain. CDR3 length: 17 residues. V gave up 0 bases and J gave up 0 bases, with 12 bases separating them. Germline CDR1 and CDR2: LGHNA and YNFKEQ. The CDR3 nucleotides are TGTGCCAGCAGCCAAGATTGGTTAGAACTAGCCAAAAACATTCAGTACTTC. It specifies CASSQDWLELAKNIQYF.

This clone was counted a few times. The chain has TRBV7-9 and TRBJ2-5; no clear D gene. V lost 5 bases and J lost 2, with 12 bases in between. The length of the CDR3 is 14 residues. CDR1 and CDR2 (germline): SEHNR, FQNEAQ (reference sequence). CDR3 nucleotides: TGTGCCAGCAGCCCTGTGGTCTATCAAGAGACCCAGTACTTC. Amino acids: CASSPVVYQETQYF.

The V gene is TRBV6-5, the J gene TRBJ2-3, with 11 bases that match TRBD2. Germline V gene lookup returns CDR1 MNHEY and CDR2 SVGAGI. Unmatched junction bases numbered 3, after V lost 4 bases and J lost 3 bases. The CDR3 runs to 15 residues. CDR3 sequence: CASSLTSGVTDTQYF. CDR3 coding DNA: TGTGCCAGCAGTTTGACTAGCGGGGTAACAGATACGCAGTATTTT.

This sequence joins TRBV6-1 and TRBJ2-1; 8 nucleotides line up with TRBD2. V dropped 3 bases and J dropped 4; count of bases not matched to a gene: 8. The CDR3 is 16 residues long. The germline V gene encodes CDR1 MNHNS and CDR2 SASEGT. The CDR3 DNA follows: TGTGCCAGCAGTGAGTTAAGCGGGGGCCTTTACAATGAGCAGTTCTTC. Its protein product is CASSELSGGLYNEQFF.

This chain uses TRBV18 with TRBJ2-7, with D tentatively TRBD1 (5 bases). The CDR3 length is 14 residues. Per germline, CDR1 KGHSH and CDR2 LQKENI. Trimming left V 0 bases short and J 2 bases short, with 8 bases between. CDR3 nucleotide sequence: TGTGCCAGCTCACCACCGGGGCTGACCTACGAGCAGTACTTC. Its translation is CASSPPGLTYEQYF.

This rearrangement joins TRBV6-2 or TRBV6-3 to TRBJ2-7; D possibly corresponds to TRBD2 (6 bases). Deletions cut 4 bases from V and 7 bases from J, with 14 bases between. There are 13 residues in the CDR3. Germline CDR1 is MNHEY and CDR2 is SVGEGT. CDR3 protein: CASSLTPGGEQYV. The CDR3 region has the DNA TGTGCCAGCAGTTTGACCCCCGGGGGTGAGCAGTACGTC.

V is TRBV2 and J is TRBJ1-6; perhaps TRBD1 as D (6 bases). Germline V lookup: CDR1 SNHLY, CDR2 FYNNEI. With 4 bases removed from V and 5 bases from J, the gap between germline ends came to 9 bases. The CDR3 runs to 14 residues. The CDR3 here is CASSVNRDNSPLHF. CDR3 in DNA: TGTGCCAGCAGTGTGAACAGGGATAATTCACCCCTCCACTTT.

V gene TRBV5-4 combines with J gene TRBJ2-1; the match to TRBD1 covers 9 bases. Germline V gene sequence: CDR1 SGHNT, CDR2 YYREEE (reference sequence). With 6 bases clipped from V and 5 bases from J, the junction kept 12 bases outside the gene matches. This CDR3 is 16 amino acids long. The CDR3 protein is CASTPGQGIINNEQFF. CDR3 sequence (DNA): TGTGCCAGCACGCCGGGACAGGGAATAATCAACAATGAGCAGTTCTTC.

The chain is built from TRBV13 and TRBJ2-3; perhaps TRBD1 as D (5 bases). CDR3 size: 16 residues. V lost 5 bases and J lost 1, with 16 bases in between. CDR1 is PRHDT, CDR2 FYEKMQ, per germline (reference sequence). CDR3 in amino acids: CASSLRAQGGTDTQYF. In nucleotides, the CDR3 is TGTGCCAGCAGCCTTCGGGCCCAAGGGGGCACAGATACGCAGTATTTT.

The rearrangement links TRBV6-6 to TRBJ2-5; D unclear. The CDR3 totals 14 residues. Germline loops: CDR1 MNHNY, CDR2 SVGAGI (reference sequence). The V end lost 5 bases, the J end lost 5 bases, and 15 bases lay between the germline ends. DNA of the CDR3: TGTGCCAGCAGTCCGTCCCCCACGAGTGAGACCCAGTACTTC. It yields the protein CASSPSPTSETQYF.

The chain has TRBV11-2 and TRBJ2-1; 9 nucleotides agree with TRBD2. After removal of 5 bases from V and 7 bases from J, the junction contained 9 bases not matched to a gene. CDR1 and CDR2 from the germline V gene are SGHAT and FQNNGV. The CDR3 is made up of 15 amino acids. Here the CDR3 reads CASSKGLAPGNEQFF. The CDR3 coding sequence is TGTGCCAGCAGCAAGGGACTAGCCCCGGGAAATGAGCAGTTCTTC. Together with reference TRBV11-2 and TRBJ2-1, the CDR3 gives the full variable domain: EAGVAQSPRYKIIEKRQSVAFWCNPISGHATLYWYQQILGQGPKLLIQFQNNGVVDDSQLPKDRFSAERLKGVDSTLKIQPAKLEDSAVYLCASSKGLAPGNEQFFGPGTRLTVL.

The genes are TRBV6-6 and TRBJ2-7; a possible D gene is TRBD2 (6 bases). The V end was cut by 5 bases, the J end by 4 bases, with 12 bases between. This CDR3 has 13 amino acids. Germline loops: CDR1 MNHNY, CDR2 SVGAGI (reference sequence). CDR3 sequence: CASSARLVYEQYV. DNA for the CDR3: TGTGCCAGCAGTGCCCGACTAGTTTACGAGCAGTACGTC.

The CDR3: CAIRGSGAVGEKLFF. The CDR3 DNA follows: TGTGCCATCAGGGGTTCAGGGGCAGTAGGCGAAAAACTGTTTTTT. J is TRBJ1-4 and V is TRBV10-3, with TRBD1 as a possible D gene (6 bases). The CDR3 loop spans 15 amino acids. The V and J ends lost 6 bases and 8 bases respectively, with 19 bases between them. Germline V lookup: CDR1 ENHRY, CDR2 SYGVKD.

The chain recombines TRBV6-5 with TRBJ1-1, with D uncertain. The V gene lost 2 bases and the J gene lost 1 base, with 5 bases spanning the gap. CDR3 length: 13 residues. Germline assignment: CDR1 MNHEY and CDR2 SVGAGI. The CDR3 spells CASSYNRNTEAFF. The CDR3 DNA follows: TGTGCCAGCAGTTACAATCGGAACACTGAAGCTTTCTTT.

This clone showed up just once. The chain employs TRBV19 and TRBJ1-1; 8 nucleotides align to TRBD1. This CDR3 region has 14 residues. The trim removed 3 bases at V and 12 bases at J, leaving 12 bases unmatched. Germline V CDR1 and CDR2: LNHDA, SQIVND (reference sequence). The CDR3 nucleotides are TGTGCCAGTAGTATGTTACAGGGGGAGAAGTCGACTTTCTTT. It codes for CASSMLQGEKSTFF.

This clone showed up just once. V usage is TRBV19 and J usage is TRBJ1-4; tentatively, D is TRBD1 (6 bases). V lost 6 bases to trimming and J lost 7 bases, with 18 bases between them. The CDR3 length is 15 residues. Germline V lookup: CDR1 LNHDA, CDR2 SQIVND (reference sequence). CDR3 protein: CASSPSGTPTEKLFF. Here the CDR3 DNA reads TGTGCCAGTAGCCCTTCGGGGACACCAACTGAAAAACTGTTTTTT.

This clone was detected only once. The V and J genes are TRBV14 and TRBJ2-3; 10 bases map to TRBD2. Per the germline V gene, CDR1 is SGHDN and CDR2 is FVKESK. The CDR3 totals 15 residues. Trimming at V came to 5 bases and at J to 3 bases, leaving 5 bases not matched to a gene. CDR3 amino acids: CASSSGLAETDTQYF. The CDR3 DNA follows: TGTGCCAGCAGCTCTGGACTAGCGGAGACAGATACGCAGTATTTT.

The V gene is TRBV6-5, the J gene TRBJ2-3; 8 nucleotides align to TRBD2. The length of the CDR3 is 14 residues. Germline CDR1 MNHEY, CDR2 SVGAGI. Trimming removed 10 bases from V and 2 bases from J; junction bases left unmatched: 8. CDR3 protein: CATQREPNTDTQYF. CDR3 sequence (DNA): TGTGCCACACAGCGGGAGCCTAACACAGATACGCAGTATTTT.